Listed here are 21 T cell receptor beta chains from one sample, sequenced in a study of blood T cell repertoires in COVID-19. Assay used: immunoSEQ multiplex PCR; TCRdb lists only in-frame clones, some missing. The data show around 190,000 clones, about 87% seen once. The specimen sequenced was PBMCs or T cells enriched from blood (not recorded which). Receptor source: a young man with acute COVID-19.

This clone came up a few times. The chain has TRBV6-5 and TRBJ2-2, with D possibly being TRBD1 (5 bases). Between the trimmed V and J ends, which lost 6 bases and 8 bases, there was a span of 16 bases. The CDR3 has 14 amino acids. The germline V gene has CDR1 MNHEY and CDR2 SVGAGI. The CDR3 region has the DNA TGTGCCAGCAGCCTGACGCTCAGGGCTGGGGAGCTGTTTTTT. This codes for CASSLTLRAGELFF.

The genes are TRBV27 and TRBJ2-1; 7 bases map to TRBD2. Germline V gene sequence: CDR1 MNHEY, CDR2 SMNVEV (reference sequence). The length of the CDR3 is 14 residues. The trim removed 6 bases at V and 8 bases at J, leaving 10 bases unmatched. In nucleotides, the CDR3 is TGTGCCAGCAGACCTCTAGGGAGGGTGGATGAGCAGTTCTTC. Translation gives CASRPLGRVDEQFF.

This sequence joins TRBV29-1 and TRBJ1-1; D unclear. The V and J ends lost 6 bases and 3 bases respectively, with 14 bases between them. Germline V gene data show CDR1 as SQVTM and CDR2 as ANQGSEA. The CDR3 is 13 amino acids. The CDR3 nucleotides read TGCAGCGTGGAGGGCAGACTCCACACTGAAGCTTTCTTT. It encodes CSVEGRLHTEAFF. Combining the CDR3 with reference TRBV29-1 and TRBJ1-1 gives the whole variable domain SAVISQKPSRDICQRGTSLTIQCQVDSQVTMMFWYRQQPGQSLTLIATANQGSEATYESGFVIDKFPISRPNLTFSTLTVSNMSPEDSSIYLCSVEGRLHTEAFFGQGTRLTVV.

The chain links TRBV11-2 to TRBJ2-7; D is perhaps TRBD2 (6 bases). Germline CDR1 is SGHAT and CDR2 is FQNNGV. The CDR3 runs 14 residues. The ends were cut back, 3 bases at V and 1 base at J, with 10 bases in the middle. The CDR3 DNA is TGTGCCAGCAGCTTTTCCAGCGGGTCCTACGAGCAGTACTTC. Protein sequence: CASSFSSGSYEQYF.

J is TRBJ2-7 and V is TRBV9; 10 nucleotides align to TRBD1. Unmatched junction bases numbered 5, after V lost 6 bases and J lost 5 bases. Germline values: CDR1 SGDLS, CDR2 YYNGEE. The CDR3 consists of 13 residues. DNA of the CDR3: TGTGCCAGCACCCAGACAGGGGGCCACGAGCAGTACTTC. Translating it yields CASTQTGGHEQYF.

The chain links TRBV4-1 to TRBJ2-5, with 10 bases fitting TRBD1. The germline gives CDR1 MGHRA, CDR2 YSYEKL. This CDR3 has 15 residues. The V and J ends lost 4 bases and 3 bases, in that order; junction bases with no gene match: 5. The CDR3 DNA sequence: TGCGCCAGCAGCCGAACCGGGACAGGGGAAGAGACCCAGTACTTC. It specifies CASSRTGTGEETQYF.

This clone has a single count. The rearrangement links TRBV28 to TRBJ1-6, with 7 bases that match TRBD1. CDR3 length: 15 amino acids. Germline trimming cut 2 bases from V and 6 bases from J; bases unmatched to any gene: 4. Germline V lookup: CDR1 MDHEN, CDR2 SYDVKM. The CDR3 protein is CASSLGDRVNSPLHF. The CDR3 DNA reads TGTGCCAGCAGTTTAGGAGACAGGGTTAATTCACCCCTCCACTTT. Variable domain in full (rest from reference TRBV28 and TRBJ1-6): DVKVTQSSRYLVKRTGEKVFLECVQDMDHENMFWYRQDPGLGLRLIYFSYDVKMKEKGDIPEGYSVSREKKERFSLILESASTNQTSMYLCASSLGDRVNSPLHFGNGTRLTVT.

The gene calls are TRBV4-1 and TRBJ1-2, with 8 bases that match TRBD1. V gave up 1 base and J gave up 0 bases; unmatched junction bases: 7. Germline-derived CDR1 and CDR2 are MGHRA and YSYEKL. The CDR3 loop spans 17 amino acids. The CDR3: CASSQVTGGRANYGYTF. The CDR3 DNA is TGCGCCAGCAGCCAAGTCACAGGGGGGAGAGCTAACTATGGCTACACCTTC.

The chain links TRBV19 to TRBJ2-5; TRBD2 matches 9 bases. Trimming cost V 5 bases and J 5 bases; bases outside gene matches: 6. The CDR3 is 14 residues long. From germline, CDR1 is LNHDA and CDR2 SQIVND (reference sequence). CDR3 protein: CASSLAGVDETQYF. CDR3 DNA: TGTGCCAGTAGTTTAGCGGGAGTAGATGAGACCCAGTACTTC.

The V gene is TRBV12-3 or TRBV12-4, the J gene TRBJ2-5; 8 bases line up with TRBD1. The CDR3 is 13 residues long. V lost 6 bases and J lost 1; bases outside the gene matches: 1. The CDR3: CASSTGGQETQYF. The CDR3 coding sequence is TGTGCCAGCAGCACAGGGGGCCAAGAGACCCAGTACTTC.

The rearrangement links TRBV7-8 to TRBJ2-7, with 7 bases matching TRBD2. Germline values: CDR1 SGHVS, CDR2 FQNEAQ. V was pared by 5 bases and J by 3 bases, with 4 bases of the junction left unmatched. The CDR3 runs 13 residues. CDR3 in amino acids: CASSPRTSYEQYF. The CDR3 DNA sequence: TGTGCCAGCAGCCCCAGGACTAGCTACGAGCAGTACTTC. The full variable domain, in which reference TRBV7-8 and TRBJ2-7 provide the parts outside the CDR3, is GAGVSQSPRYKVAKRGQDVALRCDPISGHVSLFWYQQALGQGPEFLTYFQNEAQLDKSGLPSDRFFAERPEGSVSTLKIQRTQQEDSAVYLCASSPRTSYEQYFGPGTRLTVT.

This CDR3 is CASSPDPYRTGSSNQPQHF. CDR3 sequence (DNA): TGTGCCAGCAGCCCTGACCCATACCGGACAGGGTCGAGCAATCAGCCCCAGCATTTT. V gene TRBV7-9 combines with J gene TRBJ1-5; 8 nucleotides align to TRBD1. The V gene end was trimmed by 5 bases and the J gene end by 1 base; junction bases not matched to a gene: 16. Germline-derived CDR1 and CDR2 are SEHNR and FQNEAQ (reference sequence). The CDR3 runs to 19 residues. Supplemented by reference TRBV7-9 and TRBJ1-5, the full variable domain reads DTGVSQNPRHKITKRGQNVTFRCDPISEHNRLYWYRQTLGQGPEFLTYFQNEAQLEKSRLLSDRFSAERPKGSFSTLEIQRTEQGDSAMYLCASSPDPYRTGSSNQPQHFGDGTRLSIL.

In DNA form, the CDR3 reads TGTGCCAGCAGTTCCGGACAGGGGGCGCGGACTGAAGCTTTCTTT. Residues: CASSSGQGARTEAFF. The genes are TRBV6-5 and TRBJ1-1, with 11 bases that match TRBD1. V trimming: 4 bases; J trimming: 5 bases; junction bases outside the gene matches: 6. Germline V CDR1 and CDR2: MNHEY, SVGAGI. The length of the CDR3 is 15 residues.

The chain has TRBV28 and TRBJ2-1; the D is unclear. The germline gives CDR1 MDHEN, CDR2 SYDVKM. Trimming removed 5 bases at V and 5 bases at J, with 13 bases between. This CDR3 region has 14 residues. As DNA, the CDR3 is TGTGCCAGCAGTCCTGAGATCTACCACAATGAGCAGTTCTTC. Protein sequence: CASSPEIYHNEQFF.

The chain employs TRBV28 and TRBJ2-1; D perhaps matches TRBD2 (6 bases). The CDR3 is made up of 13 amino acids. The V end lost 10 bases, the J end lost 6 bases, and 16 bases lay between the germline ends. The germline V gene has CDR1 MDHEN and CDR2 SYDVKM. In DNA, the CDR3 is TGTGCCACCACCTCCCCCGGGGGCAATGAGCAGTTCTTC. It yields the protein CATTSPGGNEQFF. Variable domain in full (rest from reference TRBV28 and TRBJ2-1): DVKVTQSSRYLVKRTGEKVFLECVQDMDHENMFWYRQDPGLGLRLIYFSYDVKMKEKGDIPEGYSVSREKKERFSLILESASTNQTSMYLCATTSPGGNEQFFGPGTRLTVL.

This rearrangement joins TRBV12-3 or TRBV12-4 to TRBJ1-3; no clear D. The CDR3 is 13 residues long. Trimming took 10 bases from V and 1 from J, leaving 11 bases between them. CDR3 region: CAIDGVSGNTIYF. In nucleotides, the CDR3 is TGTGCCATCGATGGAGTTTCTGGAAACACCATATATTTT.

The rearrangement joins TRBV7-9 to TRBJ1-1; TRBD1 is a possible D gene (6 bases). The ends were cut back, 4 bases at V and 2 bases at J, with 11 bases in the middle. This CDR3 is 14 amino acids long. Germline CDR1 is SEHNR and CDR2 is FQNEAQ (reference sequence). The CDR3 spells CASSSGTKNTEAFF. Here the CDR3 DNA reads TGTGCCAGCAGCTCCGGGACAAAAAACACTGAAGCTTTCTTT.

The V call is TRBV7-9, the J call TRBJ2-7; TRBD2 is a possible D gene (5 bases). Germline V gives CDR1 SEHNR, CDR2 FQNEAQ (reference sequence). The germline V and J ends were trimmed by 2 bases and 7 bases, with 18 bases remaining between them. This CDR3 has 15 amino acids. In DNA, the CDR3 is TGTGCCAGCAGCTTAAGTGATGGAGGTTCGTGGGAGCAGTACTTC. Translating gives CASSLSDGGSWEQYF.

The chain is built from TRBV5-4 and TRBJ1-4, with 7 positions matching TRBD1. This CDR3 is built from 14 residues. V was clipped by 4 bases and J by 5 bases; unmatched bases: 5. Per germline, CDR1 SGHNT and CDR2 YYREEE (reference sequence). CDR3 bases: TGTGCCAGCAGCGCACAGGGGCCGAATGAAAAACTGTTTTTT. Its protein is CASSAQGPNEKLFF.

This sequence joins TRBV18 and TRBJ2-1; 8 nucleotides line up with TRBD2. CDR3 length equals 17 residues. CDR1 is KGHSH, CDR2 LQKENI, per germline. V was clipped by 0 bases and J by 5 bases; unmatched bases: 9. CDR3 region: CASSPPRALAVNNEQFF. The CDR3 DNA reads TGTGCCAGCTCACCACCAAGGGCACTAGCGGTTAACAATGAGCAGTTCTTC. The whole variable domain, filled in from reference TRBV18 and TRBJ2-1, reads NAGVMQNPRHLVRRRGQEARLRCSPMKGHSHVYWYRQLPEEGLKFMVYLQKENIIDESGMPKERFSAEFPKEGPSILRIQQVVRGDSAAYFCASSPPRALAVNNEQFFGPGTRLTVL.

The chain recombines TRBV7-2 with TRBJ2-7, with D perhaps TRBD2 (6 bases). This CDR3 comprises 14 residues. Germline CDR1 and CDR2: SGHTA and FQGNSA. Trimming pared 6 bases from V and 1 base from J, leaving 13 bases between. CDR3 sequence (DNA): TGTGCCAGCAGTTCTAGCGCCAGTTCCTACGAGCAGTACTTC. Its protein product is CASSSSASSYEQYF.